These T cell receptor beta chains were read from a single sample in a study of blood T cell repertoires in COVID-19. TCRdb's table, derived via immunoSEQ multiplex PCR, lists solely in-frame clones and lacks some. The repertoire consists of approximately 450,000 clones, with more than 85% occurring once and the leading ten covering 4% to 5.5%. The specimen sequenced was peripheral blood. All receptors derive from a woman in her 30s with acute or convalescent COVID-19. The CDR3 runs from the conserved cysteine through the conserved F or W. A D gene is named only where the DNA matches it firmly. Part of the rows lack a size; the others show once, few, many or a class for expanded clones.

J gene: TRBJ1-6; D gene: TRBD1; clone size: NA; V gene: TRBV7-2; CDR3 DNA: TGTGCCAGCAGAACGGACAGGGGGAATAGACCCCTCCACTTT; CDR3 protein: CASRTDRGNRPLHF
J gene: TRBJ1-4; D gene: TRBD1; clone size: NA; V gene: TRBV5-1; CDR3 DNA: TGCGCCAGCAGACAATGGGCCGACAGGGCTGAAAAACTGTTTTTT; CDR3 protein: CASRQWADRAEKLFF
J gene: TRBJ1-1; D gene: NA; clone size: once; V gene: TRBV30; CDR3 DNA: TGTGCCTGGAGTGCAGGGTCTGAAGCTTTCTTT; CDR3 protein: CAWSAGSEAFF
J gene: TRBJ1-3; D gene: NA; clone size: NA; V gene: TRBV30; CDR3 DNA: TGTGCCTGGAGTTTGGCCCTTGCCAGGGGTGGAAACACCATATATTTT; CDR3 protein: CAWSLALARGGNTIYF
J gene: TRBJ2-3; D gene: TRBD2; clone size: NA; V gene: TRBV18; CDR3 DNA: TGTGCCAGCTCATCGTGGACTAGCGATCCCGATACGCAGTATTTT; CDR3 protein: CASSSWTSDPDTQYF
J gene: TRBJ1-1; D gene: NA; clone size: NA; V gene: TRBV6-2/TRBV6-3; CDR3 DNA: TGTGCCAGCAGCTCGACAGACAACACTGAAGCTTTCTTT; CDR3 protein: CASSSTDNTEAFF
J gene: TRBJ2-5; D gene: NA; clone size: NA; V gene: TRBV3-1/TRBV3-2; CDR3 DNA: TGTGCCAGCAGCCAAGATCCTGCGGGGTGGGAGACCCAGTACTTC; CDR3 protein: CASSQDPAGWETQYF
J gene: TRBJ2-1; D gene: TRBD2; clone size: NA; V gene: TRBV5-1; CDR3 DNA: TGCGCCAGCAGACTGACTAGCGGGGCTTACAATGAGCAGTTCTTC; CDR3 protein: CASRLTSGAYNEQFF
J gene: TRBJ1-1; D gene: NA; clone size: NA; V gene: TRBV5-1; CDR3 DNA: TGCGCCAGCAGCTCCGGACAGCCGGCAGGTGAAGCTTTCTTT; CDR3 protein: CASSSGQPAGEAFF
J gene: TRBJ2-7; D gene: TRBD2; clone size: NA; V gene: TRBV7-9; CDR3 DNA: TGTGCCAGCAGCTCGTCGCCGGGAGCGGGGGCCTACGAGCAGTACTTC; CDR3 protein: CASSSSPGAGAYEQYF
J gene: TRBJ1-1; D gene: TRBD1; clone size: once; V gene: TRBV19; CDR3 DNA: TGTGCCAGTAGTTTCGTACCGGGACAGGGGCCCCCTGGGACTGAAGCTTTCTTT; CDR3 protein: CASSFVPGQGPPGTEAFF
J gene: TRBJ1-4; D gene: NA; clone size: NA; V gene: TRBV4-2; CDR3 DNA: TGTGCCAGCAAACAGGGCCCTGCAACTAATGAAAAACTGTTTTTT; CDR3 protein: CASKQGPATNEKLFF
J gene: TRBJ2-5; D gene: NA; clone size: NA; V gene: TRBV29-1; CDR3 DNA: TGCAGCGTTGACCAGACGGGGGACGGGGAGACCCAGTACTTC; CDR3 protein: CSVDQTGDGETQYF
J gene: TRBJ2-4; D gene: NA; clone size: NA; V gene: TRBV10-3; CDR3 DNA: TGTGCCATCAGTGAGGACTTAAACATTCAGTACTTC; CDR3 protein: CAISEDLNIQYF
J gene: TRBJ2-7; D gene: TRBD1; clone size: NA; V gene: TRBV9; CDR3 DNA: TGTGCCAGCAGCCCATCGGACAGGGGCTACGAGCAGTACTTC; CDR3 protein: CASSPSDRGYEQYF
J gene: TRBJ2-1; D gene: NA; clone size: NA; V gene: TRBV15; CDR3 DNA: TGTGCCACCAGCAGAGATCCTAGCGCCGGGCGGGGGCGTTACAATGAGCAGTTCTTC; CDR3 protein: CATSRDPSAGRGRYNEQFF
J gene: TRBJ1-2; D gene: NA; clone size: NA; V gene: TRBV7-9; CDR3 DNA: TGTGCCAGCAGCCCCTCGGGGGAGAACTATGGCTACACCTTC; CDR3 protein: CASSPSGENYGYTF
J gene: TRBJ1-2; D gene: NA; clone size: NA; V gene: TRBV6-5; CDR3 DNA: TGTGCCAGCAGTTACGGGGGAGGGTCGTATGGCTACACCTTC; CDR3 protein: CASSYGGGSYGYTF
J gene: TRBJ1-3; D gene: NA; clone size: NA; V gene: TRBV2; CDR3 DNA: TGTGCCAGCAGTGAGGGCACGCTCTCTGGAAACACCATATATTTT; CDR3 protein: CASSEGTLSGNTIYF
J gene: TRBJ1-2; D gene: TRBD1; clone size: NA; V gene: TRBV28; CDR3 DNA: TGTGCCAGCAGTCCCGGCCCGGGACAGAGCTATGGCTACACCTTC; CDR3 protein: CASSPGPGQSYGYTF
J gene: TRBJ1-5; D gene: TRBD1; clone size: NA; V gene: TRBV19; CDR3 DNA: TGTGCCAGTAGTCCCACCGGGACAGGGGGCGGCAATCAGCCCCAGCATTTT; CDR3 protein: CASSPTGTGGGNQPQHF
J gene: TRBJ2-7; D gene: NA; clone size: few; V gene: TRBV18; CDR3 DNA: TGTGCCAGCTCACTAACTAGTCATGACGAGCAGTACTTC; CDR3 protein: CASSLTSHDEQYF
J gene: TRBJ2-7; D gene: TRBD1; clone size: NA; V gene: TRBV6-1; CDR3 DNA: TGTGCCAGCAGTGAATCGACAGGGAGCTACGAGCAGTACTTC; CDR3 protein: CASSESTGSYEQYF
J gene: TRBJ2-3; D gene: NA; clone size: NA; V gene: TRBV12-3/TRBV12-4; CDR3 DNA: TGTGCCAGCAGTCCTCTACCCACAGATACGCAGTATTTT; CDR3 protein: CASSPLPTDTQYF
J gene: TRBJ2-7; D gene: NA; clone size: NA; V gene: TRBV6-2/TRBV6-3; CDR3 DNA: TGTGCCAGCAGTTATGGAGGGTTTTCCTACGAGCAGTACTTC; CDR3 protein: CASSYGGFSYEQYF
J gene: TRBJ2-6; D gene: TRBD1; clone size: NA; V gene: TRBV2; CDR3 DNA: TGTGCCAGCAGGAATGAGCCGGGACAGACATTCTCTGGGGCCAACGTCCTGACTTTC; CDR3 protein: CASRNEPGQTFSGANVLTF
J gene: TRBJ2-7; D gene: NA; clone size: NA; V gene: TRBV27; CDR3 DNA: TGTGCCAGCAGCCCATGGGGGGGGACACGGACTTACGAGCAGTACTTC; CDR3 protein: CASSPWGGTRTYEQYF
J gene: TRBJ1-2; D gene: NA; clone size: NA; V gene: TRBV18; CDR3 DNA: TGTGCCAGCTCACCACCCGGGGCCCTGACAGGCGGTGACTATGGCTACACCTTC; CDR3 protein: CASSPPGALTGGDYGYTF
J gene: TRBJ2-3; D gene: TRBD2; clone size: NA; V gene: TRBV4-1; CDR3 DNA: TGCGCCAGCAGTCTTTATCTAGCGGGCACAGATACGCAGTATTTT; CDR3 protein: CASSLYLAGTDTQYF
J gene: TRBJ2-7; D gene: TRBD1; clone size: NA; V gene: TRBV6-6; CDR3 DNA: TGTGCCAGCAGTCGGGACAGCCGCGAGCAGTACTTC; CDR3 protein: CASSRDSREQYF
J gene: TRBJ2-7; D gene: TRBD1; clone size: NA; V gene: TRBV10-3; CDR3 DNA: TGTGCCATCAGCTGGGACAGGAGCTACGAGCAGTACTTC; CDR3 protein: CAISWDRSYEQYF
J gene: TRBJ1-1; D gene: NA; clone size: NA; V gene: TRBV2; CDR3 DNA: TGTGCCAGCAGGGAGAGGGTTAATGGGGTCACTGAAGCTTTCTTT; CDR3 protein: CASRERVNGVTEAFF
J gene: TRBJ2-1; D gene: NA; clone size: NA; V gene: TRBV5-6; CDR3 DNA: TGTGCCAGCAGCCTACCCTCGCGGGGGCCCTACAATGAGCAGTTCTTC; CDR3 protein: CASSLPSRGPYNEQFF
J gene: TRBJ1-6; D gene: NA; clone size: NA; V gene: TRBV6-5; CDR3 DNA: TGTGCCAGCAGTTACTCCTGGACATTGAGTTCACCCCTCCACTTT; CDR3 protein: CASSYSWTLSSPLHF
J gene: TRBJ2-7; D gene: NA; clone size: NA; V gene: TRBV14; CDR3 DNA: TGTGCCAGCAGCCAAGGTGGCAGTGAAAAGTCCGAGCAGTACTTC; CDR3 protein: CASSQGGSEKSEQYF